The 11 T cell receptor beta chains reported below all come from one sample, sequenced in a study of cytomegalovirus exposure and HLA in healthy donors. The repertoire was sequenced with immunoSEQ multiplex PCR; TCRdb's copy has only in-frame clones and lacks some. The sample has some 80,000 clones, around 96% seen once; the top ten hold approximately 1.3%. Source material: PBMCs. Every receptor here comes from a woman aged 18 to 35 in good health and CMV-seronegative.

CDR3 region: CASSDGTGGETQYF. The CDR3, as DNA: TGTGCCAGCAGTGATGGGACAGGCGGAGAGACCCAGTACTTC. This rearrangement joins TRBV25-1 to TRBJ2-5; 8 bases align to TRBD1. CDR3 length: 14 residues. The trim removed 3 bases at V and 4 bases at J, leaving 4 bases unmatched. CDR1 is MGHDK, CDR2 SYGVNS, per germline.

The V and J genes are TRBV28 and TRBJ2-1; TRBD2 aligns across 7 bases. With V trimmed by 1 base and J by 1 base, 4 bases remained unmatched. This CDR3 comprises 16 residues. CDR1 and CDR2 from the germline V gene are MDHEN and SYDVKM. CDR3 in DNA: TGTGCCAGCAGTTTATTGCAGGGAGGGTCCTACAATGAGCAGTTCTTC. Translating it yields CASSLLQGGSYNEQFF.

This chain connects TRBV10-3 to TRBJ2-3; 10 bases are a match to TRBD2. Trimming took 6 bases from V and 5 from J; bases not matched to a gene: 11. The germline V gene encodes CDR1 ENHRY and CDR2 SYGVKD. The CDR3 length is 16 residues. The CDR3: CAISGALAGERDTQYF. The DNA for the CDR3 is TGTGCCATCAGCGGAGCGCTAGCGGGAGAAAGAGATACGCAGTATTTT.

This clone was counted a single time. This chain joins TRBV9 and TRBJ2-3; D is undetermined. The CDR3 sequence is 13 residues long. Germline-derived CDR1 and CDR2 are SGDLS and YYNGEE. Trimming took off 3 bases at V and 3 bases at J, with 8 bases between the two ends. This CDR3 reads CASSALLTDTQYF. CDR3 DNA: TGTGCCAGCAGCGCCCTTCTAACAGATACGCAGTATTTT.

The rearrangement links TRBV5-1 to TRBJ2-3, with 10 bases aligning to TRBD2. Germline V lookup: CDR1 SGHRS, CDR2 YFSETQ. J lost 2 bases, V lost 5 bases, and 11 bases had no gene match. This CDR3 is 17 amino acids long. CDR3 amino acids: CASSPPGLAVTTDTQYF. In DNA, the CDR3 is TGCGCCAGCAGTCCCCCCGGACTAGCGGTAACCACAGATACGCAGTATTTT.

Notes on this clone: A read error is likely, as this CDR3 ends without the conserved phenylalanine or tryptophan. No DNA is shown, since the ends of the CDR3 on it are uncertain; the CDR3 is the one TCRdb lists. The rearrangement uses TRBV16 and TRBJ2-7; the table's D call of TRBD2 was not tested on the DNA. The CDR3 spans 14 residues, counting both ends. Germline CDR1 and CDR2: KGHSY and FQNENV. This chain's CDR3 is CASSQSRGAETSSY.

J is TRBJ2-1 and V is TRBV18; 8 nucleotides line up with TRBD1. V lost 4 bases and J lost 0; bases outside the gene matches: 2. The CDR3 length is 15 residues. CDR1 is KGHSH, CDR2 LQKENI, per germline. The CDR3 DNA sequence: TGTGCCAGCTCACTCGGACAGGGCTCCTACAATGAGCAGTTCTTC. This encodes CASSLGQGSYNEQFF.

This chain links TRBV14 with TRBJ2-1; no definite D call. The ends were cut back, 1 base at V and 3 bases at J, with 4 bases in the middle. Germline loops: CDR1 SGHDN, CDR2 FVKESK. This CDR3 comprises 13 residues. CDR3 nucleotide sequence: TGTGCCAGCAGCCAAGGAGTCTACAATGAGCAGTTCTTC. The encoded protein is CASSQGVYNEQFF. Full variable domain (missing parts from reference TRBV14 and TRBJ2-1): EAGVTQFPSHSVIEKGQTVTLRCDPISGHDNLYWYRRVMGKEIKFLLHFVKESKQDESGMPNNRFLAERTGGTYSTLKVQPAELEDSGVYFCASSQGVYNEQFFGPGTRLTVL.

The CDR3 here is CASSVDRGPTEQYF. In DNA, the CDR3 is TGCGCCAGCAGCGTGGACAGGGGCCCAACCGAGCAGTACTTC. The chain carries TRBV5-1 and TRBJ2-5; TRBD1 aligns across 9 bases. The J call may be in error: the DNA end matches TRBJ2-7 better. CDR1 is SGHRS and CDR2 is YFSETQ in the germline V gene. CDR3 length equals 14 residues.

This clone occurred once. The V and J genes are TRBV28 and TRBJ1-1; 8 positions agree with TRBD1. The CDR3 contains 14 residues. CDR1 MDHEN and CDR2 SYDVKM come from the germline V gene. The V gene end was trimmed by 3 bases and the J gene end by 1 base; junction bases not matched to a gene: 1. In nucleotides, the CDR3 is TGTGCCAGCAGTTTCCAGGGGGCGAACACTGAAGCTTTCTTT. Amino acids: CASSFQGANTEAFF. The entire variable domain, with the rest obtained from reference TRBV28 and TRBJ1-1, is as follows: DVKVTQSSRYLVKRTGEKVFLECVQDMDHENMFWYRQDPGLGLRLIYFSYDVKMKEKGDIPEGYSVSREKKERFSLILESASTNQTSMYLCASSFQGANTEAFFGQGTRLTVV.

The V gene is TRBV6-1, the J gene TRBJ2-1; 14 positions agree with TRBD2. The CDR3 loop spans 17 amino acids. The V gene's germline CDR1 is MNHNS and CDR2 SASEGT. Germline trimming cut 2 bases from V and 8 bases from J; bases unmatched to any gene: 8. The CDR3 nucleotides are TGTGCCAGCAGTGAATTTGGGACTAGCGGGAGACTTGATGAGCAGTTCTTC. Translated: CASSEFGTSGRLDEQFF.